This T cell receptor (beta chain) stems from a study of blood T cells in healthy people across ages. Findings and caveats of the study: Per million T cells, TCR beta diversity dropped about linearly as age rose.

CDR1 is SGHAT and CDR2 is FQNNGV in the germline V gene. V shed 2 bases and J shed 5 bases, with 12 bases lying between them. The CDR3 length is 14 residues. Primers used in a second PCR of roughly 7 to 11 cycles were a sample-barcoded 5' primer and a J-beta primer mix. Per-sample output comprised a minimum of 2.5 million paired-end reads containing CDR3. A single record per CDR3 protein comes from TCRdb applying MiXCR to the 5' RACE reads. This sample has about 900,000 distinct CDR3 sequences; 40% to 60% occur once, and the top ten carry 13%. In its sample, this clonotype was seen a few times. Its antigen is unidentified.

The sequencing sample was made of blood. This chain joins TRBV11-2 and TRBJ1-1; D perhaps matches TRBD1 (5 bases). The TCR sequence derives from a man aged 25 to 45 in good health. The CDR3 sequence is CASSLSRAQTEAFF. CDR3 nucleotides: TGTGCCAGCAGCTTAAGCAGGGCTCAAACTGAAGCTTTCTTT.